Listed below are T cell receptor beta chains from one sample, sequenced in a study of T cell repertoires in cytomegalovirus infection. Which antigens these TCRs recognize remains unknown. MiXCR, run by TCRdb on the reads, gives a single entry per CDR3 protein. Of fewer than 200,000 distinct CDR3 sequences listed, roughly 21% were seen once; the top ten hold around a quarter. The source material was CD8+ T cells from cultured PBMCs, sampled from culture after CMV antigen stimulation. These receptors were obtained from a human donor in good health (CMV status not recorded). Some clones in this sample may be carry-over from other donors' samples. CDR3s include the opening cysteine and the closing phenylalanine or tryptophan. A D gene is named only where the DNA matches it firmly. Rows give clone size only sometimes, using once, few, many, or a class for an expanded clone.

NA	TRBD1	TRBV7-9	TRBJ2-1	CASSRPGGNEQFF	TGTGCCAGCAGCCGACCAGGGGGAAATGAGCAGTTCTTC
NA	NA	TRBV7-3	TRBJ2-3	CASSLTVRESTDTQYF	TGTGCCAGCAGCTTAACCGTCCGGGAGAGCACAGATACGCAGTATTTT
NA	NA	TRBV7-8	TRBJ2-7	CASSDYREDTSYEQYF	TGTGCCAGCAGTGATTACCGGGAAGATACCTCCTACGAGCAGTACTTC
NA	TRBD1	TRBV7-6	TRBJ2-7	CASSYRQGQSYEQYF	TGTGCCAGCAGCTACCGCCAGGGACAGAGCTACGAGCAGTACTTC
NA	TRBD1	TRBV27	TRBJ1-5	CASSLDPPGGLNQPQHF	TGTGCCAGCAGTTTAGACCCCCCAGGGGGCCTCAATCAGCCCCAGCATTTT
NA	NA	TRBV6-5	TRBJ2-7	CASSHSNFKAEQYF	TGTGCCAGCAGCCACAGTAATTTCAAGGCCGAGCAGTACTTC
NA	NA	TRBV7-2	TRBJ2-1	CASSPKQFF	TGTGCCAGCAGCCCCAAACAGTTCTTC
NA	TRBD1	TRBV5-1	TRBJ2-2	CASTNPGTGVPGELFF	TGCGCCAGCACCAACCCCGGGACAGGGGTCCCCGGGGAGCTGTTTTTT
NA	NA	TRBV7-8	TRBJ2-2	CASSRPIGERSDGELFF	TGTGCCAGCAGCCGCCCAATCGGGGAGCGTAGTGACGGGGAGCTGTTTTTT
few	NA	TRBV6-2/TRBV6-3	TRBJ2-3	CASSYVGLADTQYF	TGTGCCAGCAGTTACGTGGGACTGGCAGATACGCAGTATTTT
NA	NA	TRBV30	TRBJ2-2	CAWSVSRAYTEELFF	TGTGCCTGGAGTGTAAGCAGGGCTTACACCGAGGAGCTGTTTTTT
NA	NA	TRBV29-1	TRBJ2-3	CSVDDEGGQFYTQYF	TGCAGCGTTGACGATGAGGGGGGTCAATTTTATACGCAGTATTTT
few	NA	TRBV12-3/TRBV12-4	TRBJ1-4	CASSAPSTGEKLFF	TGTGCCAGCAGTGCCCCCTCCACCGGAGAAAAACTGTTTTTT
few	NA	TRBV20-1	TRBJ2-7	CSARHPDHYEQYF	TGCAGTGCTAGACATCCAGATCACTACGAGCAGTACTTC
NA	TRBD1	TRBV29-1	TRBJ1-2	CSVAPTGAPLYGYTF	TGCAGCGTGGCACCGACAGGGGCGCCCCTCTATGGCTACACCTTC
NA	TRBD2	TRBV11-2	TRBJ2-1	CASSLNHIVAGLAGGRVNEQFF	TGTGCCAGCAGCTTAAATCACATCGTTGCGGGGCTAGCGGGGGGAAGGGTGAATGAGCAGTTCTTC
few	NA	TRBV12-3/TRBV12-4	TRBJ2-5	CASSLAGIQETQYF	TGTGCCAGCAGTTTAGCAGGGATCCAAGAGACCCAGTACTTC
medium-sized	TRBD1	TRBV7-2	TRBJ2-1	CASTITTGVTNEQFF	TGTGCCAGCACCATTACGACAGGGGTCACGAATGAGCAGTTCTTC
NA	NA	TRBV7-2	TRBJ1-1	CASSLATRLNTEAFF	TGTGCCAGCAGCTTAGCAACCAGGTTGAACACTGAAGCTTTCTTT
few	TRBD1	TRBV19	TRBJ1-5	CASSIRDREEPQHF	TGTGCCAGTAGTATTAGGGACAGGGAAGAGCCCCAGCATTTT
NA	NA	TRBV12-3/TRBV12-4	TRBJ1-1	CASSPTTVPYTEAFF	TGTGCCAGCAGTCCGACGACAGTTCCTTACACTGAAGCTTTCTTT
NA	TRBD1	TRBV27	TRBJ1-2	CASRGTVDGYTF	TGTGCCAGCAGAGGGACAGTTGATGGCTACACCTTC
NA	NA	TRBV20-1	TRBJ2-7	CSATRQDPYEQYF	TGCAGTGCGACCCGACAGGACCCCTACGAGCAGTACTTC
NA	TRBD2	TRBV4-1	TRBJ2-2	CASSQGNSGAYTGELFF	TGCGCCAGCAGCCAAGGAAATAGCGGGGCGTACACCGGGGAGCTGTTTTTT
NA	NA	TRBV7-8	TRBJ2-1	CASSLGGSGNEQFF	TGTGCCAGCAGCCTAGGCGGTTCAGGGAATGAGCAGTTCTTC
few	NA	TRBV7-8	TRBJ1-5	CASSLRGGWGSNQPQHF	TGTGCCAGCAGCCTAAGGGGGGGTTGGGGTAGCAATCAGCCCCAGCATTTT
NA	TRBD1	TRBV7-9	TRBJ2-1	CASSLSDRAGNEQFF	TGTGCCAGCAGCCTCTCGGACAGGGCGGGGAATGAGCAGTTCTTC
once	NA	TRBV6-1	TRBJ1-5	CASSEGVGRQPQHF	TGTGCCAGCAGTGAAGGGGTAGGTCGTCAGCCCCAGCATTTT
few	NA	TRBV12-3/TRBV12-4	TRBJ2-3	CASSFEGKVKDTQYF	TGTGCCAGCAGTTTTGAGGGGAAGGTTAAAGATACGCAGTATTTT
many	TRBD1	TRBV14	TRBJ1-1	CASSLLLQGVVIVPTEAFF	TGTGCCAGCAGCCTACTACTACAGGGGGTAGTCATTGTGCCTACTGAAGCTTTCTTT
NA	NA	TRBV20-1	TRBJ2-5	CSARVKGISYQETQYF	TGCAGTGCTAGAGTTAAGGGAATTTCGTACCAAGAGACCCAGTACTTC
few	NA	TRBV7-9	TRBJ1-2	CASSSGGYGYTF	TGTGCCAGCAGCTCCGGAGGTTATGGCTACACCTTC
few	TRBD1	TRBV7-8	TRBJ1-1	CASSQEGTGVGMNTEAFF	TGTGCCAGCAGCCAAGAAGGGACAGGGGTCGGAATGAACACTGAAGCTTTCTTT
NA	NA	TRBV7-8	TRBJ1-1	CASNPPKGLHTEAFF	TGTGCCAGCAATCCTCCCAAGGGATTGCACACTGAAGCTTTCTTT
few	NA	TRBV10-3	TRBJ1-2	CAISEPDHYGYTF	TGTGCCATCAGTGAACCGGACCATTATGGCTACACCTTC
NA	NA	TRBV12-3/TRBV12-4	TRBJ1-3	CASSRRAGNTIYF	TGTGCCAGCAGCCGGAGGGCTGGAAACACCATATATTTT
few	TRBD1	TRBV12-3/TRBV12-4	TRBJ2-2	CASSPTGQATGELFF	TGTGCCAGCAGCCCCACTGGACAGGCCACCGGGGAGCTGTTTTTT
NA	NA	TRBV7-6	TRBJ1-4	CLLAAESGKLFF	TGTTTACTGGCTGCCGAATCGGGAAAACTGTTTTTT
NA	NA	TRBV27	TRBJ1-2	CASSLGRLYGYTF	TGTGCCAGCTCCTTGGGCAGACTCTATGGCTACACCTTC
once	TRBD1	TRBV12-3/TRBV12-4	TRBJ1-5	CASSYGQGSSNQPQHF	TGTGCCAGCAGTTATGGACAGGGAAGTAGCAATCAGCCCCAGCATTTT
NA	NA	TRBV7-8	TRBJ2-3	CASSPFSGTDTQYF	TGTGCCAGCAGCCCCTTTAGTGGCACAGATACGCAGTATTTT
NA	NA	TRBV7-9	TRBJ2-1	CASSLRASPGGIAYNEQFF	TGTGCCAGCAGCTTACGTGCGTCACCAGGCGGGATCGCCTACAATGAGCAGTTCTTC
NA	NA	TRBV2	TRBJ2-7	CASSEQVAYEQYF	TGTGCCAGCAGTGAACAGGTAGCCTACGAGCAGTACTTC
NA	TRBD1	TRBV5-5	TRBJ1-5	CASSAGDRGRQPQHF	TGTGCCAGCTCCGCCGGGGACAGGGGACGGCAGCCCCAGCATTTT
NA	TRBD1	TRBV7-2	TRBJ1-1	CASSLGGTGREAFF	TGTGCCAGCAGCTTAGGAGGGACAGGCCGTGAAGCTTTCTTT
NA	NA	TRBV28	TRBJ2-2	CASSSLAGGELFF	TGTGCCAGCAGTTCCTTGGCAGGCGGGGAGCTGTTTTTT
few	NA	TRBV6-5	TRBJ2-5	CASSYFQAPQETQYF	TGTGCCAGCAGTTACTTTCAGGCACCCCAAGAGACCCAGTACTTC